One sample yielded the 23 T cell receptor beta chains listed below, sequenced in a study of shared clonotypes between healthy human individuals. The assay was immunoSEQ multiplex PCR, and TCRdb's table has in-frame clones only and misses some. The repertoire holds around 690,000 clones, around 91% seen once, with 34% in the top ten. Source material: memory CD8+ T cells from PBMCs. The subset was: CD45RO+ cells pooled with CCR7-negative TemRA cells. These receptors originate from a man between 18 and 35 years old in good health. Some clones in this sample may be carry-over from other donors' samples.

The rearrangement joins TRBV6-6 to TRBJ2-3; D perhaps matches TRBD1 (5 bases). V was cut by 8 bases and J by 6 bases, with 18 bases left in between. The CDR3 has 14 amino acids. Germline V CDR1 and CDR2: MNHNY, SVGAGI (reference sequence). The CDR3 region is CASRRAQGRDTQYF. In DNA, the CDR3 is TGTGCCAGCCGCCGGGCTCAGGGAAGGGATACGCAGTATTTT.

J is TRBJ1-2 and V is TRBV5-6; unclear D gene. Germline V lookup: CDR1 SGHDT, CDR2 YYEEEE. V gave up 1 base and J gave up 4 bases, with 5 bases separating them. The CDR3 covers 12 residues. CDR3 in amino acids: CASSLLAYGYTF. The DNA of the CDR3 is TGTGCCAGCAGCTTGCTAGCCTATGGCTACACCTTC.

The chain uses TRBV9 and TRBJ2-1; TRBD1 aligns across 8 bases. The V gene's germline CDR1 is SGDLS and CDR2 YYNGEE. This CDR3 contains 15 residues. The V and J ends lost 3 bases and 4 bases, in that order; junction bases with no gene match: 6. The CDR3 DNA is TGTGCCAGCAGCGAGGGGGACAGGCAATACAATGAGCAGTTCTTC. It codes for CASSEGDRQYNEQFF.

The chain carries TRBV19 and TRBJ1-5, with D maybe TRBD1 (6 bases). V shed 7 bases and J shed 0 bases, with 16 bases lying between them. The CDR3 extends over 16 amino acids. Germline CDR1 and CDR2: LNHDA and SQIVND (reference sequence). Here the CDR3 DNA reads TGTGCCAGTACCTTTTCGACAGGTTATAGCAATCAGCCCCAGCATTTT. Its translation: CASTFSTGYSNQPQHF.

The rearrangement uses TRBV16 and TRBJ2-7; D unclear. Trimming removed 1 base at V and 5 bases at J, with 9 bases between. The CDR3 length is 13 residues. Germline V gene data show CDR1 as KGHSY and CDR2 as FQNENV. CDR3 region: CASSQFSPDEQYF. The CDR3 region has the DNA TGTGCCAGCAGCCAATTCTCGCCCGACGAGCAGTACTTC. Full variable domain (missing parts from reference TRBV16 and TRBJ2-7): GEEVAQTPKHLVRGEGQKAKLYCAPIKGHSYVFWYQQVLKNEFKFLISFQNENVFDETGMPKERFSAKCLPNSPCSLEIQATKLEDSAVYFCASSQFSPDEQYFGPGTRLTVT.

This clone was detected only once. The sample carries other DNA sequences with the same CDR3. The chain is built from TRBV28 and TRBJ2-7; TRBD1 might be the D (6 bases). The CDR3 totals 15 residues. The V end was cut by 4 bases, the J end by 2 bases, with 15 bases between. Germline V gives CDR1 MDHEN, CDR2 SYDVKM. The CDR3 region has the DNA TGTGCCAGCAGTTCGCCGGGACAAGGAACCTACGAGCAGTACTTC. It yields the protein CASSSPGQGTYEQYF.

This sequence joins TRBV7-9 and TRBJ2-1, with 13 bases that match TRBD2. Per the germline V gene, CDR1 is SEHNR and CDR2 is FQNEAQ (reference sequence). The CDR3 spans 15 residues. V gave up 6 bases and J gave up 7 bases; unmatched junction bases: 6. Here the CDR3 DNA reads TGTGCCAGCAGGTCGGGACTAGCGGGACATAATGAGCAGTTCTTC. It specifies CASRSGLAGHNEQFF.

The V gene is TRBV25-1, the J gene TRBJ2-2; TRBD1 matches 9 bases. The CDR3 length is 15 residues. The V segment lost 4 bases and the J segment 7 bases; nucleotides outside the gene matches: 7. Per germline, CDR1 MGHDK and CDR2 SYGVNS. CDR3 nucleotides: TGTGCCAGCAGTGGAGGGACAGGGTCGAGCGGGGAGCTGTTTTTT. Translation gives CASSGGTGSSGELFF.

The chain is built from TRBV28 and TRBJ1-5; maybe TRBD1 (6 bases). Per the germline V gene, CDR1 is MDHEN and CDR2 is SYDVKM. The CDR3 is 17 amino acids. V lost 8 bases, J lost 0 bases, and 20 bases lay in between. CDR3 in DNA: TGTGCCAGCCGGTGGAGGGGGAGACTCCATAGCAATCAGCCCCAGCATTTT. This gives the protein CASRWRGRLHSNQPQHF.

This chain uses TRBV15 with TRBJ1-4, with D maybe TRBD1 (5 bases). Germline values: CDR1 LNHNV, CDR2 YYDKDF (reference sequence). This CDR3 contains 14 residues. The V and J ends lost 8 bases and 0 bases respectively, with 10 bases between them. DNA for the CDR3: TGTGCCACCGGCACAGGTGCAACTAATGAAAAACTGTTTTTT. Its translation is CATGTGATNEKLFF. Full variable domain (remainder filled in from reference TRBV15 and TRBJ1-4): DAMVIQNPRYQVTQFGKPVTLSCSQTLNHNVMYWYQQKSSQAPKLLFHYYDKDFNNEADTPDNFQSRRPNTSFCFLDIRSPGLGDTAMYLCATGTGATNEKLFFGSGTQLSVL.

This clone has just a few counts. The chain joins TRBV9 to TRBJ1-1; D is uncertain. Germline loops: CDR1 SGDLS, CDR2 YYNGEE. With 3 bases removed from V and 1 base from J, the gap between germline ends came to 10 bases. The CDR3 totals 14 residues. In DNA form, the CDR3 reads TGTGCCAGCAGCGCGAGGTGGGGGAACACTGAAGCTTTCTTT. It encodes CASSARWGNTEAFF. Based on the CDR3 plus reference TRBV9 and TRBJ1-1, the full variable domain is DSGVTQTPKHLITATGQRVTLRCSPRSGDLSVYWYQQSLDQGLQFLIQYYNGEERAKGNILERFSAQQFPDLHSELNLSSLELGDSALYFCASSARWGNTEAFFGQGTRLTVV.

The gene calls are TRBV29-1 and TRBJ1-2, with D uncertain. Germline V gives CDR1 SQVTM, CDR2 ANQGSEA. V lost 5 bases, J lost 3 bases, and 16 bases lay in between. This CDR3 spans 14 amino acids. The CDR3 loop reads CSVSFRRLDYGYTF. DNA for the CDR3: TGCAGCGTTTCCTTCCGGCGGCTCGACTATGGCTACACCTTC.

The V gene is TRBV6-1, the J gene TRBJ2-7, with D perhaps matching TRBD1 (5 bases). This CDR3 contains 15 residues. The germline gives CDR1 MNHNS, CDR2 SASEGT. Trimming cost V 2 bases and J 5 bases, with 16 bases left between them. The CDR3 DNA reads as TGTGCCAGCAGTGAATCTGTGGGGCTGAAACACGAGCAGTACTTC. This translates into CASSESVGLKHEQYF.

V is TRBV9 and J is TRBJ1-2, with 9 bases aligning to TRBD1. Germline CDR1 and CDR2: SGDLS and YYNGEE. V lost 0 bases, J lost 4 bases, and 10 bases stayed unmatched. The CDR3 is 17 amino acids. CDR3 coding DNA: TGTGCCAGCAGCGTAGCTTTAGGTGGACAGGGGATCTATGGCTACACCTTC. This encodes CASSVALGGQGIYGYTF.

The chain is built from TRBV27 and TRBJ2-1, with a possible D match to TRBD2 (6 bases). V was cut by 5 bases and J by 9 bases, with 14 bases left in between. This CDR3 has 13 residues. The germline CDR1 and CDR2 sequences are MNHEY and SMNVEV (reference sequence). The DNA for the CDR3 is TGTGCCAGCAGTCCCTTACTAGCAAGTGAGCAGTTCTTC. It encodes CASSPLLASEQFF.

This rearrangement joins TRBV30 to TRBJ1-5; 9 bases fit TRBD1. Germline V CDR1 and CDR2: GTSNPN, SVGIG (reference sequence). Germline trimming cut 3 bases from V and 7 bases from J; bases unmatched to any gene: 7. This CDR3 comprises 14 residues. The CDR3 region has the DNA TGTGCCTGGAGCCGGGACAGGGATAAACAGCCCCAGCATTTT. Protein sequence: CAWSRDRDKQPQHF.

The CDR3 is CASKGTGEEKLFF. The CDR3 DNA is TGTGCCAGCAAGGGGACAGGGGAGGAAAAACTGTTTTTT. This chain uses TRBV7-9 with TRBJ1-4; 10 bases fit TRBD1. Germline CDR1 and CDR2: SEHNR and FQNEAQ (reference sequence). This CDR3 spans 13 amino acids. V trimming: 7 bases; J trimming: 8 bases; junction bases outside the gene matches: 4.

The chain has TRBV29-1 and TRBJ2-7; no firm D call. Germline V gene lookup returns CDR1 SQVTM and CDR2 ANQGSEA. Deletions cut 0 bases from V and 9 bases from J, with 9 bases between. The CDR3 has 11 residues. As DNA, the CDR3 is TGCAGCGTTGAAGATTTGGCAGGGCAGTACTTC. It codes for CSVEDLAGQYF.

The V gene is TRBV4-1, the J gene TRBJ2-7; 7 nucleotides match TRBD2. V lost 0 bases, J lost 1 base, and 6 bases stayed unmatched. Per germline, CDR1 MGHRA and CDR2 YSYEKL. The length of the CDR3 is 16 residues. The CDR3 DNA follows: TGCGCCAGCAGCCAAGATAACGGGAGGAGGTCCTACGAGCAGTACTTC. Translated: CASSQDNGRRSYEQYF.

V and J are TRBV28 and TRBJ1-1, with D maybe TRBD1 (6 bases). Trimming stripped 6 bases from V and 2 bases from J, with 16 bases between. The V gene's germline CDR1 is MDHEN and CDR2 SYDVKM. The CDR3 is 15 residues long. CDR3 nucleotide sequence: TGTGCCAGCAGCGCCGCGGGGGGGCGCAACACTGAAGCTTTCTTT. Its protein is CASSAAGGRNTEAFF.

This clone was found a few times. CDR3 in DNA: TGTGCCAGCAGACCTACGTTACACCTACATTTT. Its protein product is CASRPTLHLHF. The chain couples TRBV5-6 to TRBJ1-5, with D uncertain. The CDR3 runs 11 residues. Germline-derived CDR1 and CDR2 are SGHDT and YYEEEE. V was pared by 5 bases and J by 16 bases, with 16 bases between.

The chain has TRBV27 and TRBJ2-2; D tentatively fits TRBD1 or TRBD2 (5 bases each). Germline V gives CDR1 MNHEY, CDR2 SMNVEV (reference sequence). CDR3 length: 18 residues. Trimming stripped 5 bases from V and 3 bases from J, with 22 bases between. The CDR3 reads CASSPRGVLYEDTGELFF. The CDR3 nucleotides read TGTGCCAGCAGTCCCCGAGGGGTCCTGTATGAGGACACCGGGGAGCTGTTTTTT.

The CDR3 reads CASSSRDRAPETQYF. DNA of the CDR3: TGTGCCAGCAGCTCCCGGGACAGGGCTCCAGAGACCCAGTACTTC. This chain links TRBV7-9 with TRBJ2-5; 9 nucleotides match TRBD1. CDR1 and CDR2 from the germline V gene are SEHNR and FQNEAQ (reference sequence). CDR3 length equals 15 residues. V shed 4 bases and J 4 bases; nucleotides not matched to a gene: 7.